This T cell receptor (beta chain) was sequenced during a study of blood T cell repertoires in COVID-19. Looking at the study overall: COVID-19 samples collected from the United States, Italy and Spain covered acute and convalescent phases.

Germline-derived CDR1 and CDR2 are LGHDT and YNNKEL (reference sequence). V dropped 3 bases and J dropped 3; count of bases not matched to a gene: 5. The CDR3 totals 15 residues. This clone has just one count. Method: immunoSEQ multiplex PCR; TCRdb's copy keeps in-frame clones and lacks some. Of around 200,000 clones listed, around four fifths are singletons. The sample was peripheral blood. J is TRBJ1-1 and V is TRBV3-1 (or the pseudogene TRBV3-2); TRBD1 aligns across 9 bases. This sequence originates from a man aged 50 to 60 with active or convalescent COVID-19. CDR3 loop: CASSHPGTGYTEAFF. Here the CDR3 DNA reads TGTGCCAGCAGCCACCCTGGGACAGGGTACACTGAAGCTTTCTTT.